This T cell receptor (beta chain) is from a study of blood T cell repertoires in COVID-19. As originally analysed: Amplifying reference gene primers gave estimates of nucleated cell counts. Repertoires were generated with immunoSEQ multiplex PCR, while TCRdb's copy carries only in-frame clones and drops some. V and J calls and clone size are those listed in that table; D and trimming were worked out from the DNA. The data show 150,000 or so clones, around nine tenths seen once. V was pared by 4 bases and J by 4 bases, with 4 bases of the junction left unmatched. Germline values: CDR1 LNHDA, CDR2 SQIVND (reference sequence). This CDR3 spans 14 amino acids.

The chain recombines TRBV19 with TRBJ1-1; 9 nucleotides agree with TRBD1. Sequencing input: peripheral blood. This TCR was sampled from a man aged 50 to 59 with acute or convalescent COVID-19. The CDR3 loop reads CASSSDRGVTEAFF. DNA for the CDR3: TGTGCCAGTAGTAGCGACAGGGGGGTCACTGAAGCTTTCTTT.